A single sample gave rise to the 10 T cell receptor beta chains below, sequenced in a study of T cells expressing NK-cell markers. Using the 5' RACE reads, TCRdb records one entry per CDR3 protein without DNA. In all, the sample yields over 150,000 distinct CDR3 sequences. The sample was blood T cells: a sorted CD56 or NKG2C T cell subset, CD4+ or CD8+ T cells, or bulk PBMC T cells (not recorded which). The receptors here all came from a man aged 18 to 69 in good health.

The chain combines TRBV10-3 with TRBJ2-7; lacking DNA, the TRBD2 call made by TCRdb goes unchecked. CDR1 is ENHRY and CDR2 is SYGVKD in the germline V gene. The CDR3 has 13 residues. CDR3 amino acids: CAISGGGYGEQYF.

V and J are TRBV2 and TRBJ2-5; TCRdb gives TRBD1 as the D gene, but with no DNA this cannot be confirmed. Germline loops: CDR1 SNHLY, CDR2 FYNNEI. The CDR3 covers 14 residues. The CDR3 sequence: CASRSGQGQETQYF.

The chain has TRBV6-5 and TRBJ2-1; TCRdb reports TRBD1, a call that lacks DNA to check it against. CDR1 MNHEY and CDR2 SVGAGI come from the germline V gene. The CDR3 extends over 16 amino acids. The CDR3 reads CASSSPDREIGNEQFF.

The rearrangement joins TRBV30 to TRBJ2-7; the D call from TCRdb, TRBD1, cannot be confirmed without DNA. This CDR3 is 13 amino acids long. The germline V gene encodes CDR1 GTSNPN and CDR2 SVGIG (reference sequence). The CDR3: CAWSRDSSYEQYF. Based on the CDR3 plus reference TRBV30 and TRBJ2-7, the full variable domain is SQTIHQWPATLVQPVGSPLSLECTVEGTSNPNLYWYRQAAGRGLQLLFYSVGIGQISSEVPQNLSASRPQDRQFILSSKKLLLSDSGFYLCAWSRDSSYEQYFGPGTRLTVT.

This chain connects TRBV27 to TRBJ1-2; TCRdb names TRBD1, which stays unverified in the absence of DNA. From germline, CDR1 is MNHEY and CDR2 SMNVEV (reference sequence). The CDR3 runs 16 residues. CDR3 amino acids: CASSLVSGGVGRGYTF.

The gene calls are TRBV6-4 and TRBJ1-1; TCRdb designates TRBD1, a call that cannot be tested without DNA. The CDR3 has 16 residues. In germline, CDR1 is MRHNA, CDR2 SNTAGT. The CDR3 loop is CASSDGVDRAVTEAFF.

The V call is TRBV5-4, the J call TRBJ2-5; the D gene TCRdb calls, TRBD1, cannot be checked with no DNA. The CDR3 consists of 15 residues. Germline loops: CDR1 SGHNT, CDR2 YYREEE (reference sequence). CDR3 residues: CASSPGELRQETQYF.

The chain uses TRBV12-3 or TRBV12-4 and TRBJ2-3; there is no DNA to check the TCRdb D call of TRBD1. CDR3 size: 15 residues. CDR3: CASSPPGAGPDTQYF.

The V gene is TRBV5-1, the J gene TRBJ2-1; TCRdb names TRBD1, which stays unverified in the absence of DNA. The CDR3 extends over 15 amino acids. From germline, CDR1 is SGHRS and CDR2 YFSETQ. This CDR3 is CASSPYSGGGNEQFF.

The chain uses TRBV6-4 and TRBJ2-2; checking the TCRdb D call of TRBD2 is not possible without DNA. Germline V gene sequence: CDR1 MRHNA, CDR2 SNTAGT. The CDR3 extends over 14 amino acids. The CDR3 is CASTGTPDTGELFF.